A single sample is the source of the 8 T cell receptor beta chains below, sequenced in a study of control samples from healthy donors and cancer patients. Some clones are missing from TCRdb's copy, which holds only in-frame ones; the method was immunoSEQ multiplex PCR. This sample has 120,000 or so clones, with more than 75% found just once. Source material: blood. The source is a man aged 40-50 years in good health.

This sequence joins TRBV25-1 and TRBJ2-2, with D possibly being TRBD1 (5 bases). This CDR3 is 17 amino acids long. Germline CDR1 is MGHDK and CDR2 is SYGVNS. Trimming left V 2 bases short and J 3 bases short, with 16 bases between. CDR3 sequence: CASSETAVSGYTGELFF. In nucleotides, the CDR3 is TGTGCCAGCAGTGAAACTGCCGTTTCAGGGTACACCGGGGAGCTGTTTTTT.

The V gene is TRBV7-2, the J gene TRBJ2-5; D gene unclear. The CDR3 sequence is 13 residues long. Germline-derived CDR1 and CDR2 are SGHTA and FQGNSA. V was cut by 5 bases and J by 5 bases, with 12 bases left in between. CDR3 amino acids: CASSRRSGETQYF. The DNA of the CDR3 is TGTGCCAGCAGCCGCCGATCCGGGGAGACCCAGTACTTC.

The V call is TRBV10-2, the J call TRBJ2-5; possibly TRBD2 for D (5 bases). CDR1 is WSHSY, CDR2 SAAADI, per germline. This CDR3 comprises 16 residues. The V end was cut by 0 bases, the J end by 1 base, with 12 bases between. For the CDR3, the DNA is TGCGCCAGCAGTGAGTCGACGGGAAGGTCCCAAGAGACCCAGTACTTC. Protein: CASSESTGRSQETQYF.

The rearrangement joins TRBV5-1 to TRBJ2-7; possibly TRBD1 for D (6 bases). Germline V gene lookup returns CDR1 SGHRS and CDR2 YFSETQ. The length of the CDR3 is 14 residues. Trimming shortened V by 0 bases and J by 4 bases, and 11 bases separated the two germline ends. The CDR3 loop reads CASSLGQGRYEQYF. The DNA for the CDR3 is TGCGCCAGCAGCTTGGGCCAGGGGCGATACGAGCAGTACTTC.

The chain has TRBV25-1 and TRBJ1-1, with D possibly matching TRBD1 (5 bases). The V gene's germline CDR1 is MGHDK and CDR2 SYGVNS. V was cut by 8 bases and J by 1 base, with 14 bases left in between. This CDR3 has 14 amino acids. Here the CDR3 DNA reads TGTGCCAGCGGGGCCCGATCCGCGAACACTGAAGCTTTCTTT. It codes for CASGARSANTEAFF.

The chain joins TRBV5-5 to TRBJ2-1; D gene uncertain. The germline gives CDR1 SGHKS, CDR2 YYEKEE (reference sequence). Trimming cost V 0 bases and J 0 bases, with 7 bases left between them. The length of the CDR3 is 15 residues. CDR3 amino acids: CASSLVRSSYNEQFF. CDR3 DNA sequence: TGTGCCAGCAGCTTGGTCCGGAGCTCCTACAATGAGCAGTTCTTC.

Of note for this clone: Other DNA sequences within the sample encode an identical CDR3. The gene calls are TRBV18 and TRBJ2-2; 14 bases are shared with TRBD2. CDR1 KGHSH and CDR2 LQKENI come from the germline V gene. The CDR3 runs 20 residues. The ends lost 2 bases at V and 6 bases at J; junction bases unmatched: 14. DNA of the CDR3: TGTGCCAGCTCACCAGGCGGGCTGACTAGCGGGGGGGCGGTTTCCGGGGAGCTGTTTTTT. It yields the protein CASSPGGLTSGGAVSGELFF.

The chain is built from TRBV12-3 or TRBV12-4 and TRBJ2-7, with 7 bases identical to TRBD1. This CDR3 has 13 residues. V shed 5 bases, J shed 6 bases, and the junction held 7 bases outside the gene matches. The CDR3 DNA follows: TGTGCCAGCAGTCGACAGGGCATGGGCGAGCAGTACTTC. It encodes CASSRQGMGEQYF.